Included here is one TCR beta chain sequence, with context. Its cognate antigen is unknown. These data are taken from a study of cytotoxic CD8 clonotypes in ibrutinib-treated CLL. Findings of the study overall: Public clonotypes were rare and shrank or held steady on treatment.

The V gene lost 9 bases and the J gene lost 5 bases, with 29 bases spanning the gap. In germline, CDR1 is MDHEN, CDR2 SYDVKM. The CDR3 runs to 17 residues. Repertoires were generated with immunoSEQ multiplex PCR, while TCRdb's copy carries only in-frame clones and drops some. The sample carries 130,000 or so clones, approximately 77% recorded once. The receptor was derived from a human donor with chronic lymphocytic leukemia. The sequences come from PBMCs, collected after 12 months of ibrutinib treatment. V is TRBV28 and J is TRBJ2-7, with D perhaps TRBD2 (6 bases). CDR3 loop: CASLPNGVGLLADEQYF. CDR3 nucleotide sequence: TGTGCCAGTCTACCCAATGGCGTGGGACTCCTTGCCGACGAGCAGTACTTC.